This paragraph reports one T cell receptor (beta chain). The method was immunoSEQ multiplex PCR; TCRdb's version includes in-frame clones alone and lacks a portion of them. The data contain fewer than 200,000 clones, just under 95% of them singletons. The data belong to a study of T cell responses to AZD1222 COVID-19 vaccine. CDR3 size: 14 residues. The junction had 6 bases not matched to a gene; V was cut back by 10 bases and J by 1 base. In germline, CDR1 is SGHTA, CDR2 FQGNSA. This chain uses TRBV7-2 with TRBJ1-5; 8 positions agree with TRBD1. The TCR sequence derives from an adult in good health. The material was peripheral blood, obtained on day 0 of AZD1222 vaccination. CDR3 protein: CATSGQGSNQPQHF. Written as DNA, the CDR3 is TGTGCCACTTCCGGACAGGGAAGCAATCAGCCCCAGCATTTT.